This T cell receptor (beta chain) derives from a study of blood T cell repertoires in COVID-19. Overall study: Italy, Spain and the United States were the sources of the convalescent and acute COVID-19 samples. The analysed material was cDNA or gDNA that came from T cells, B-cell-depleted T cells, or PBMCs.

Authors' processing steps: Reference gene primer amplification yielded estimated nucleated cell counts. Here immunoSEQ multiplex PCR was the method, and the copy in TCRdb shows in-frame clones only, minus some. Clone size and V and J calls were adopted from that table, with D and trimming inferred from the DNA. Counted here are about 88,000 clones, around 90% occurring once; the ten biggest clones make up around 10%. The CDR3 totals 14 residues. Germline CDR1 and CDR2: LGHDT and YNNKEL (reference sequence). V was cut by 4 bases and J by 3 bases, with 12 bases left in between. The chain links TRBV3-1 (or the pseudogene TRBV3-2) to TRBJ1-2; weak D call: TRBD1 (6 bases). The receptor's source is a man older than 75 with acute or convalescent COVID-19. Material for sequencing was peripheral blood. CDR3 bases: TGTGCCAGCAGCCTGGGGGGGGGCGACTATGGCTACACCTTC. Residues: CASSLGGGDYGYTF.